The subject of this entry is one T cell receptor (beta chain). Its antigen remains unknown. The sample belongs to a study of vaccination effects on CD4 cells after COVID-19. Study-level background: Two-dose vaccination with either BNT162b2 or mRNA-1273 was given to the participants. Sample provision by two convalescent patients occurred 16 days and one week before vaccination.

The V end was cut by 2 bases, the J end by 7 bases, with 8 bases between. This CDR3 has 13 amino acids. CDR1 is MNHEY and CDR2 is SVGEGT in the germline V gene. The data were produced by immunoSEQ multiplex PCR, yet TCRdb's version contains in-frame clones alone and is incomplete. The sample yields around 46,000 clones, approximately 72% seen once. Viral peptide pool expansion of antigen-specific CD4+ T cells preceded sequencing in the ViraFEST assay. With approximately ten days of culture completed, CD4+ T cells were isolated. According to PCR results, the person was infected with SARS-CoV-2 between March and December 2020. Study findings and constraints: Small numbers of convalescent patients limited the study. It also lacked early post-infection timepoints. Clonal contraction was marked in infection- and vaccine-induced clones late after vaccination.

The specimen comprised CD4+ T cells from PBMCs cultured with a peptide pool, sampled before COVID-19 vaccination. The rearrangement joins TRBV6-2 or TRBV6-3 to TRBJ2-2; no clear D. The source of this sequence is a human donor who had a prior SARS-CoV-2 infection. CDR3 in amino acids: CASSYVGYGELFF. The CDR3 coding sequence is TGTGCCAGCAGTTACGTGGGGTACGGGGAGCTGTTTTTT.